What follows describes a single TCR beta chain. Its target antigen remains unknown. Base qualities are not recorded, but no much larger clone differs from it by a single base. The data originate from a study of blood T cell repertoires in COVID-19 (TCRdb year 2020). Background on the whole study: Collaborator samples came from the United States, Italy and Spain and covered acute and convalescent phases of COVID-19. Sample metadata almost always included a de-identified subject ID, COVID-19 status, age in years and sex. The prospective study material was composed of cDNA or gDNA derived from T cells, B-cell-depleted T cells, or PBMCs. Deeply sampled blood TCRbeta repertoires from subjects exposed to, actively infected with, or recovered from COVID-19 were included in the dataset. Samples were obtained from the ongoing ImmuneRACE study (first 160 participants) and from 1,254 subjects provided by 6 global collaborators. A freely available public database, intended as a resource for researchers studying the immune response to SARS-CoV-2, is where the repertoires were released. Where available, HLA class I and class II types were obtained from metadata supplied by the sample provider rather than from assay-based typing.

General study outcomes and caveats: The quantity of clinical and demographic metadata differed by source and by participant and was supplied without curation.

The immunoSEQ Assay, a bias-controlled multiplex PCR, was used to amplify TCRbeta CDR3 regions from genomic DNA. Per the source publication's procedure: Nucleated cell counts per sample were estimated from amplification of reference gene primers within the assay. Sequence reads were collapsed and filtered to measure the absolute abundance of every unique TCRbeta CDR3 rearrangement. For each sample, productive Simpson clonality was calculated as the square root of Simpson's diversity index over productive rearrangements. Imported from immuneACCESS, the table was reduced by TCRdb to in-frame sequences with V and J called. These copies leave out some clones; in studies compared against another copy, an unresolved V gene accounts for under half, and the cause of the remainder is not known. For V, J and clone size, that table is used; D and trimming come from the DNA. This sample gives roughly 80,000 clones in total; about four fifths of them show up just once. The ten largest account for about 12% of the sample.

Whole blood was collected in K2EDTA tubes by collaborating institutions according to the institutions' own protocols. For TCRbeta analysis, collaborators shipped samples as frozen whole blood, isolated PBMCs, or DNA extracted from either of those sample types. The germline V and J ends show losses of 0 bases and 0 bases respectively, and no gene match explains 4 bases of the junction. The germline V gene sets CDR1 to MNHNS and CDR2 to SASEGT. From the cysteine up to the phenylalanine, the CDR3 has a length of 16 residues. The only DNA kept is the CDR3, 48 bases in frame from the first base. Sequenced: peripheral blood. This TCR came from a man older than 75 with acute or convalescent COVID-19. The sequence is built from TRBV6-1 and TRBJ2-7, and TRBD1 matches 8 of the central bases. CDR3 sequence: CASSEAGTGHSYEQYF. Here is the DNA: TGTGCCAGCAGTGAAGCCGGGACAGGACACTCCTACGAGCAGTACTTC.